The 32 T cell receptor beta chains presented below share a single source sample, sequenced in a study of metastatic and nonmetastatic thyroid tumors (TCRdb year 2020). Library generation was performed with PCR. The listed sequencing device is Illumina HiSeq 4000. TCRdb itself trimmed the public reads at Q25 with fastp, ran MiXCR and retained productive beta chains. For this sample the table gives roughly 64,000 clones, of which just over 4% were detected only once. The ten largest make up around 20% of the sample. No patient had received any treatment before thyroid surgery. The sequencing input was blood. The receptors were gathered from a female donor with papillary thyroid cancer or a benign thyroid nodule (not recorded which). Some clones in this sample may be carry-over from other donors' samples.

In regard to this clone: Other nucleotide sequences from this sample produce the same CDR3. The rearrangement links TRBV18 to TRBJ2-1; TRBD2 aligns across 11 bases. CDR1 KGHSH and CDR2 LQKENI come from the germline V gene. V shed 0 bases, J shed 6 bases, and the junction held 4 bases outside the gene matches. This CDR3 is 16 amino acids long. The CDR3 nucleotides are TGTGCCAGCTCACCACCGGCCCTAGCGGGAGGCAATGAGCAGTTCTTC. It translates to CASSPPALAGGNEQFF.

The gene calls are TRBV7-9 and TRBJ2-7, with 7 bases identical to TRBD2. This CDR3 spans 14 amino acids. The germline CDR1 and CDR2 sequences are SEHNR and FQNEAQ (reference sequence). J lost 5 bases, V lost 1 base, and 5 bases had no gene match. CDR3 sequence: CASSLEGGAHEQYF. As DNA, the CDR3 is TGTGCCAGCAGCTTAGAGGGAGGGGCTCACGAGCAGTACTTC.

The chain has TRBV6-1 and TRBJ1-1, with D unresolved. Per germline, CDR1 MNHNS and CDR2 SASEGT. This CDR3 contains 13 residues. Between the trimmed V and J ends, which lost 6 bases and 1 base, there was a span of 9 bases. DNA for the CDR3: TGTGCCAGCAGAAGAAACCCGAACACTGAAGCTTTCTTT. Its translation: CASRRNPNTEAFF.

The V call is TRBV28, the J call TRBJ1-2; 8 bases are a match to TRBD1. Germline V lookup: CDR1 MDHEN, CDR2 SYDVKM. J was trimmed by 5 bases and V by 5 bases; bases with no gene match: 4. The CDR3 is 13 amino acids. The CDR3 region has the DNA TGTGCCAGCAGTCAACGACAGGGGTATGGCTACACCTTC. The encoded protein is CASSQRQGYGYTF.

This clone was detected ten times or more. The rearrangement joins TRBV3-1 to TRBJ1-2; D is uncertain. Germline CDR1 LGHDT, CDR2 YNNKEL (reference sequence). Trimming took off 0 bases at V and 4 bases at J, with 12 bases between the two ends. The CDR3 is 15 amino acids. The CDR3 loop is CASSQEEEGPYGYTF. CDR3 in DNA: TGTGCCAGCAGCCAAGAAGAGGAGGGTCCCTATGGCTACACCTTC.

The chain joins TRBV12-3 or TRBV12-4 to TRBJ2-1, with 7 bases lining up with TRBD2. The CDR3 contains 16 residues. The ends lost 7 bases at V and 5 bases at J; junction bases unmatched: 14. For the CDR3, the DNA is TGTGCCAGCACGAAAGGTGGCGGGAGCAGCCACAATGAGCAGTTCTTC. It is translated as CASTKGGGSSHNEQFF.

Ten or more counts support this clone. This chain's CDR3 is CASSSGTGTWSGNTIYF. Written as DNA, the CDR3 is TGTGCCAGCAGTTCGGGGACAGGGACGTGGTCTGGAAACACCATATATTTT. This chain links TRBV28 with TRBJ1-3, with 9 positions matching TRBD1. The CDR3 contains 17 residues. The trim removed 4 bases at V and 1 base at J, leaving 8 bases unmatched. Germline CDR1 is MDHEN and CDR2 is SYDVKM.

Ten or more counts support this clone. At the DNA level, this CDR3 is encoded by other sequences in the same sample as well. This chain connects TRBV7-8 to TRBJ1-1; maybe TRBD1 (5 bases). Trimming took off 8 bases at V and 7 bases at J, with 17 bases between the two ends. CDR1 and CDR2 from the germline V gene are SGHVS and FQNEAQ. CDR3 length equals 13 residues. The CDR3 loop is CASAETGRNEAFF. The CDR3 region has the DNA TGTGCCAGCGCCGAGACGGGGCGGAATGAAGCTTTCTTT.

This clone has at least ten counts. This may stem from a read error, because a much larger clone lies one nucleotide away. The CDR3 here is CASRTGAGGLSGANVLTF. The DNA of the CDR3 is TGTGCCAGCAGGACCGGGGCAGGGGGACTCTCTGGGGCCAACGTCCTGACTTTC. J is TRBJ2-6 and V is TRBV6-1, with a tentative D call TRBD1 (7 bases). This CDR3 contains 18 residues. CDR1 is MNHNS, CDR2 SASEGT, per germline. Between the trimmed V and J ends, which lost 6 bases and 0 bases, there was a span of 18 bases.

The sample holds many counts of this clone. The chain joins TRBV20-1 to TRBJ2-1; 9 positions agree with TRBD2. V lost 6 bases, J lost 6 bases, and 9 bases stayed unmatched. Germline V gene sequence: CDR1 DFQATT, CDR2 SNEGSKA (reference sequence). The CDR3 runs 14 residues. The CDR3 loop is CSATSGRSINEQFF. Here the CDR3 DNA reads TGCAGTGCAACGAGCGGGAGGAGTATCAATGAGCAGTTCTTC.

The rearrangement joins TRBV24-1 to TRBJ1-5; 7 nucleotides match TRBD1. CDR3 size: 14 residues. CDR1 and CDR2 (germline): KGHDR, SFDVKD. Trimming removed 10 bases from V and 4 bases from J; junction bases left unmatched: 9. The CDR3 reads CATSSTGSNQPQHF. In DNA, the CDR3 is TGTGCCACGTCTTCGACAGGGTCAAATCAGCCCCAGCATTTT.

This clone was seen a handful of times. The chain is built from TRBV4-1 and TRBJ1-2, with TRBD1 as a possible D gene (5 bases). The germline V gene encodes CDR1 MGHRA and CDR2 YSYEKL. The CDR3 consists of 11 residues. V lost 3 bases, J lost 7 bases, and 6 bases lay in between. In DNA, the CDR3 is TGCGCCAGCAGCCAGGGGGGTGGCTACACCTTC. This encodes CASSQGGGYTF.

This clone was picked up many times. The V call is TRBV11-2, the J call TRBJ2-1; 7 nucleotides line up with TRBD1. The ends lost 3 bases at V and 7 bases at J; junction bases unmatched: 9. This CDR3 contains 15 residues. The V gene's germline CDR1 is SGHAT and CDR2 FQNNGV. The CDR3 nucleotides read TGTGCCAGCAGCTTGATGGGACAGTCGGCTAATGAGCAGTTCTTC. Translating gives CASSLMGQSANEQFF.

The V call is TRBV12-3 or TRBV12-4, the J call TRBJ2-1; D call uncertain. The CDR3 loop spans 13 amino acids. V was trimmed by 9 bases and J by 0 bases, leaving 9 bases between them. The CDR3 DNA is TGTGCCAGAAGTATGGGCTCCTACAATGAGCAGTTCTTC. Protein: CARSMGSYNEQFF.

The rearrangement uses TRBV30 and TRBJ1-6; D is possibly TRBD1 (5 bases). The CDR3 is made up of 14 amino acids. The germline V gene has CDR1 GTSNPN and CDR2 SVGIG (reference sequence). The V and J ends lost 2 bases and 4 bases respectively, with 9 bases between them. CDR3 coding DNA: TGTGCCTGGAGTTCCGGGACTTATAATTCACCCCTCCACTTT. It encodes CAWSSGTYNSPLHF.

This clone was counted many times. Other nucleotide sequences from this sample produce the same CDR3. The V and J genes are TRBV5-1 and TRBJ2-3; 9 bases agree with TRBD1. There are 15 residues in the CDR3. J lost 3 bases, V lost 8 bases, and 10 bases had no gene match. Germline CDR1 reads SGHRS; CDR2 reads YFSETQ. In DNA form, the CDR3 reads TGCGCCAGTAGCACGGACAGGGGCCCGACAGATACGCAGTATTTT. It specifies CASSTDRGPTDTQYF. The whole variable domain, filled in from reference TRBV5-1 and TRBJ2-3, reads KAGVTQTPRYLIKTRGQQVTLSCSPISGHRSVSWYQQTPGQGLQFLFEYFSETQRNKGNFPGRFSGRQFSNSRSEMNVSTLELGDSALYLCASSTDRGPTDTQYFGPGTRLTVL.

This clone was counted between two and nine times. Since the CDR3 does not end with the conserved phenylalanine or tryptophan, this likely comes from a read error. The genes are TRBV7-9 and TRBJ1-2, with D hard to call. There are 13 residues in the CDR3. V shed 3 bases and J shed 8 bases, with 13 bases lying between them. From germline, CDR1 is SEHNR and CDR2 FQNEAQ (reference sequence). The CDR3, as DNA: TGTGCCAGCAGCTTTCCCGGGGAAGGAGGCTACACCCTC. Protein sequence: CASSFPGEGGYTL.

This clone was observed a handful of times. This rearrangement joins TRBV6-1 to TRBJ2-7; D gene ambiguous. Germline V gene lookup returns CDR1 MNHNS and CDR2 SASEGT. The CDR3 extends over 13 amino acids. With 6 bases removed from V and 2 bases from J, the gap between germline ends came to 11 bases. The CDR3 protein is CASRKDNTYEQYF. The CDR3 bases are TGTGCCAGCAGGAAAGACAACACCTACGAGCAGTACTTC.

This clone was recorded many times. V gene TRBV2 combines with J gene TRBJ1-1; tentatively, D is TRBD1 (6 bases). The V gene's germline CDR1 is SNHLY and CDR2 FYNNEI. V was trimmed by 8 bases and J by 5 bases, leaving 18 bases between them. The CDR3 is 14 residues long. CDR3 sequence reads: CASEFRGRGTEAFF. CDR3 in DNA: TGTGCCAGCGAGTTCCGGGGGCGGGGAACTGAAGCTTTCTTT.

This clone was seen many times. V is TRBV10-3 and J is TRBJ1-6; D ambiguous. The CDR3 extends over 16 amino acids. Germline values: CDR1 ENHRY, CDR2 SYGVKD. The V end lost 7 bases, the J end lost 0 bases, and 13 bases lay between the germline ends. The CDR3 sequence: CAIKITDDSYNSPLHF. CDR3 nucleotide sequence: TGTGCCATCAAGATTACAGACGACTCCTATAATTCACCCCTCCACTTT.

This clone appeared a few times. An end of the junction differs from the germline gene, which may be a read error. The gene calls are TRBV6-1 and TRBJ2-5; D call uncertain. CDR1 MNHNS and CDR2 SASEGT come from the germline V gene. CDR3 length: 11 amino acids. CDR3 in DNA: TGTTCCAGCCTACACGGAGAGACCCAGTACTTC. As protein: CSSLHGETQYF.

This clone has at least ten counts. The V gene is TRBV10-1, the J gene TRBJ1-2; D perhaps matches TRBD1 (5 bases). Looked up from germline, CDR1 is WNHNN and CDR2 is SYGVQD (reference sequence). Between the trimmed V and J ends, which lost 11 bases and 7 bases, there was a span of 20 bases. This CDR3 is built from 13 residues. CDR3 region: CAAPGTRLLGYTF. The CDR3 DNA sequence: TGCGCCGCCCCCGGGACCCGTCTGCTTGGCTACACCTTC.

The genes are TRBV6-2 or TRBV6-3 and TRBJ2-5; the D is unclear. Germline lookup yields CDR1 MNHEY and CDR2 SVGEGT. Trimming removed 7 bases from V and 1 base from J, with 16 bases in between. The CDR3 contains 15 residues. The CDR3 DNA sequence: TGTGCCAGCATTTGGGTCCCCCGAACCCAAGAGACCCAGTACTTC. As protein: CASIWVPRTQETQYF.

This clone was seen at least ten times. The chain combines TRBV7-9 with TRBJ2-5; D gene unclear. The CDR3 covers 14 residues. Trimming shortened V by 1 base and J by 1 base, and 7 bases separated the two germline ends. Per the germline V gene, CDR1 is SEHNR and CDR2 is FQNEAQ (reference sequence). As DNA, the CDR3 is TGTGCCAGCAGCTTAGGTTTGTTCCAAGAGACCCAGTACTTC. As protein: CASSLGLFQETQYF. Combining the CDR3 with reference TRBV7-9 and TRBJ2-5 gives the whole variable domain DTGVSQNPRHKITKRGQNVTFRCDPISEHNRLYWYRQTLGQGPEFLTYFQNEAQLEKSRLLSDRFSAERPKGSFSTLEIQRTEQGDSAMYLCASSLGLFQETQYFGPGTRLLVL.

This clone has only a few counts. The rearrangement joins TRBV12-3 or TRBV12-4 to TRBJ2-5, with 8 positions matching TRBD2. There are 20 residues in the CDR3. V was clipped by 4 bases and J by 5 bases; unmatched bases: 24. The CDR3 sequence is CASSSLPTLPGGGGGETQYF. The DNA for the CDR3 is TGTGCCAGCAGTTCACTGCCTACCCTCCCGGGGGGGGGCGGGGGGGAGACCCAGTACTTC.

The CDR3 region is CASSLWGTGREQYF. CDR3 nucleotides: TGTGCCAGCAGTTTATGGGGGACAGGACGCGAGCAGTACTTC. The J gene is TRBJ2-7, the V gene TRBV28; 8 bases match TRBD1. Germline trimming cut 0 bases from V and 6 bases from J; bases unmatched to any gene: 4. This CDR3 is 14 amino acids long. Germline V gives CDR1 MDHEN, CDR2 SYDVKM.

This clone has a handful of counts. A clone one base away is much larger, so this may be a read error. This rearrangement joins TRBV3-1 to TRBJ2-7, with a weak D call TRBD2 (5 bases). V was clipped by 0 bases and J by 6 bases, with 15 bases between them. CDR1 LGHDT and CDR2 YNNKEL come from the germline V gene (reference sequence). This CDR3 spans 15 amino acids. The CDR3 is CASSQDPRGMSEQYF. In nucleotides, the CDR3 is TGTGCCAGCAGCCAAGACCCTAGAGGGATGAGCGAGCAGTACTTC.

This clone was counted many times. The J gene is TRBJ2-7, the V gene TRBV6-2 or TRBV6-3; a possible D gene is TRBD1 (5 bases). The CDR3 runs 11 residues. Germline CDR1 and CDR2: MNHEY and SVGEGT. The germline V and J ends were trimmed by 8 bases and 6 bases, with 11 bases remaining between them. DNA for the CDR3: TGTGCCAGCGGAACCCAGGGCGAGCAGTACTTC. Amino acids: CASGTQGEQYF.

V gene TRBV6-9 combines with J gene TRBJ2-1; TRBD1 matches 8 bases. With 4 bases clipped from V and 10 bases from J, the junction kept 9 bases outside the gene matches. Per germline, CDR1 MNHGY and CDR2 SVAAGI. The CDR3 has 14 amino acids. The CDR3 coding sequence is TGTGCCAGCAGTTCTTGTACAGGGGGGAACGAGCAGTTCTTC. It specifies CASSSCTGGNEQFF.

This clone has just a few counts. This could be a read error, since a much larger clone is one nucleotide away. Likely a read error: the CDR3 ends without its conserved phenylalanine or tryptophan. V is TRBV28 and J is TRBJ1-2, with 7 positions matching TRBD1. Germline lookup yields CDR1 MDHEN and CDR2 SYDVKM. The length of the CDR3 is 15 residues. The CDR3 loop reads CASILFRDRVDGYTL. The CDR3 nucleotides are TGTGCCAGCATTTTATTTCGCGACAGGGTAGATGGCTACACCCTC.

This clone was seen ten or more times. The chain recombines TRBV6-1 with TRBJ2-2; 12 nucleotides agree with TRBD2. The ends lost 6 bases at V and 4 bases at J; junction bases unmatched: 3. Germline CDR1 reads MNHNS; CDR2 reads SASEGT. This CDR3 contains 15 residues. The CDR3 DNA follows: TGTGCCAGCAGCGGACTAGCGGGACGCACCGGGGAGCTGTTTTTT. It specifies CASSGLAGRTGELFF.

This clone showed up many times. The V gene is TRBV28, the J gene TRBJ1-1; the match to TRBD1 covers 10 bases. The CDR3 is 19 residues long. The germline V gene encodes CDR1 MDHEN and CDR2 SYDVKM. V lost 6 bases, J lost 3 bases, and 19 bases stayed unmatched. The CDR3 region has the DNA TGTGCCAGCAGCCACTTTAGGGGCCGGGACAGGGGTGGGGACACTGAAGCTTTCTTT. Amino acid sequence: CASSHFRGRDRGGDTEAFF.